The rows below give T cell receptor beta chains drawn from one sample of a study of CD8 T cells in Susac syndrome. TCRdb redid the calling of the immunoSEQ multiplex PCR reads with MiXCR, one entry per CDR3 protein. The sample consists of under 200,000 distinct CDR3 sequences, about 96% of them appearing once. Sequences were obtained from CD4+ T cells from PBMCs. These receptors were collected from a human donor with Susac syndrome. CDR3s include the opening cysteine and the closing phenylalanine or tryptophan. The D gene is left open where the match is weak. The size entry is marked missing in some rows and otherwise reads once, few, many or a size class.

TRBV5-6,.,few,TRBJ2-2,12,TGTGCCAGCAGTTACCGTCCCGGGGAGCTGTTTTTT,CASSYRPGELFF
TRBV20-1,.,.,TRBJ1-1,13,TGCAGTGCCTTGACAGCTGATAACACTGAAGCTTTCTTT,CSALTADNTEAFF
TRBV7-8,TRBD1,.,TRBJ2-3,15,TGTGCCAGCAGGACCGGACAGGCCGACCCAGATACGCAGTATTTT,CASRTGQADPDTQYF
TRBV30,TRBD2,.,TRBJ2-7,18,TGTGCCTGGGACAAGACTAGCGGGAGAGTCGACGGGTACTACGAGCAGTACTTC,CAWDKTSGRVDGYYEQYF
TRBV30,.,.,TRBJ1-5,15,TGTGCCTGGAGTCAAGGAGCACAGGCTAATCAGCCCCAGCATTTT,CAWSQGAQANQPQHF
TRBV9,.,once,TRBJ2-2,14,TGTGCCAGCAGCGTAGCCGCGAACACCGGGGAGCTGTTTTTT,CASSVAANTGELFF
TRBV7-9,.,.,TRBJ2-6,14,TGTGCCAGCAGCTCTACCTTGGGTAACCCGGACAAAACTTTC,CASSSTLGNPDKTF
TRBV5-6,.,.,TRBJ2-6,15,TGTGCCAGCAGCTTCTTCCTCTCTGGGGCCAACGTCCTGACTTTC,CASSFFLSGANVLTF
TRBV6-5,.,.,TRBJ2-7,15,TGTGCCAGCAGATCTCCGGGGGGCTCTCCCTACGAGCAGTACTTC,CASRSPGGSPYEQYF
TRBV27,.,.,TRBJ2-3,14,TGTGCCAGCAAAATAACGAATGGGCTTCATACGCAGTATTTT,CASKITNGLHTQYF
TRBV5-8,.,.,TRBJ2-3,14,TGTGCCAGCAGCTTGGGGGAGGCTTCAGATACGCAGTATTTT,CASSLGEASDTQYF
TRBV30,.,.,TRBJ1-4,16,TGTGCCTGGTCGCCACCTTCTGCCGCAACTAATGAAAAACTGTTTTTT,CAWSPPSAATNEKLFF
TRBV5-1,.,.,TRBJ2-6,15,TGCGCCAGCAGTCTCCGGACGGATATGGCCAACGTCCTGACTTTC,CASSLRTDMANVLTF
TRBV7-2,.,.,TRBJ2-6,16,TGTGCCAGCAGCAAAACAGTTCTCTCTGGGGCCAACGTCCTGACTTTC,CASSKTVLSGANVLTF
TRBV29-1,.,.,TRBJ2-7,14,TGCAGCGTTGAAGGCGGATTATGGGGCCACGAGCAGTACTTC,CSVEGGLWGHEQYF
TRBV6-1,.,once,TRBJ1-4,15,TGTGCCAGCAGTGAACAGGGGTCAGGAAATGAAAAACTGTTTTTT,CASSEQGSGNEKLFF
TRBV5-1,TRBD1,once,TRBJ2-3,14,TGCGCCAGCAGCATGGGACAGAGCACAGATACGCAGTATTTT,CASSMGQSTDTQYF
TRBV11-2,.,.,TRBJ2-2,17,TGTGCCAGCAGGAGAGGGTCGTGGGATCGGAACACCGGGGAGCTGTTTTTT,CASRRGSWDRNTGELFF
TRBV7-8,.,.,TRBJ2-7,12,TGTGCCAGCAGCCGGGCAGGAGACGAGCAGTACTTC,CASSRAGDEQYF
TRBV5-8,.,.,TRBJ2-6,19,TGTGCCAGCAGCCTTGGTGCACGAGCCTCAATTTCTGGGGCCAACGTCCTGACTTTC,CASSLGARASISGANVLTF
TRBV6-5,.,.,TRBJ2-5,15,TGTGCCAGCAGTTACTCGACCTGGGGCCAAGAGACCCAGTACTTC,CASSYSTWGQETQYF
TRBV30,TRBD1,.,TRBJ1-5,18,TGTGCCTGGAGTCCCCGGGACAGTGGACGATATGGCAATCAGCCCCAGCATTTT,CAWSPRDSGRYGNQPQHF
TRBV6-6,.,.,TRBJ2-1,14,TGTGCCAGCAGTTACGGCTTTTCCTACAATGAGCAGTTCTTC,CASSYGFSYNEQFF
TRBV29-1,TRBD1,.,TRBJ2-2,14,TGCAGCGTTGATGTGGCAGGGGGAGTCGGGGAGCTGTTTTTT,CSVDVAGGVGELFF
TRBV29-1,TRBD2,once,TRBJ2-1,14,TGCAGCGCCGGAAGACTAGCGGGGGGAGTTGAGCAGTTCTTC,CSAGRLAGGVEQFF
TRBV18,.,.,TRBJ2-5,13,TGTGCCAGCTCACCGAAACCCCAAGAGACCCAGTACTTC,CASSPKPQETQYF
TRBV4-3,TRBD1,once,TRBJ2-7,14,TGCGCCAGCAGTACTGGCCAGGGGGTTTACGAGCAGTACTTC,CASSTGQGVYEQYF
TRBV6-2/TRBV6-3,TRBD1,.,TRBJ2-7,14,TGTGCCAGCAGGCGACAGGGGATGGTGGACGAGCAGTACTTC,CASRRQGMVDEQYF
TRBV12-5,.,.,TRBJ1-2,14,TGTGCTAGTGGTTTTGGGGGTTCTGACTATGGCTACACCTTC,CASGFGGSDYGYTF
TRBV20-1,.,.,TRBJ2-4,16,TGCAGTGCTACGGATCCCGTCCCCTATGCCAAAAACATTCAGTACTTC,CSATDPVPYAKNIQYF
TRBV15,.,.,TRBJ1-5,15,TGTGCCACCAGCAGAGGGTCCACAAGCAATCAGCCCCAGCATTTT,CATSRGSTSNQPQHF
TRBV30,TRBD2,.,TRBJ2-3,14,TGTGCCTGGAGTCGCGGGAGGGCCGGGCATACGCAGTATTTT,CAWSRGRAGHTQYF
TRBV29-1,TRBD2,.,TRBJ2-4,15,TGCAGCGTTGGACCTAGCGGGAGGGGACAAAACATTCAGTACTTC,CSVGPSGRGQNIQYF
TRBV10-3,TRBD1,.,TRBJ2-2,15,TGTGCCATCAGTGCCGGGACAGGGACGTCCGGGGAGCTGTTTTTT,CAISAGTGTSGELFF
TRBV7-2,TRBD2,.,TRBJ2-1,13,TGTGCCAGCAGCTTCCTAGCGGGAGTTGAGCAGTTCTTC,CASSFLAGVEQFF
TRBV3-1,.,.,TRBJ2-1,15,TGTGCCAGCAGCCAAGACACGGTCTCCTACAATGAGCAGTTCTTC,CASSQDTVSYNEQFF
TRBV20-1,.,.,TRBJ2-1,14,TGCAGTGCTACCGAGCAGCTTTCCTACAATGAGCAGTTCTTC,CSATEQLSYNEQFF
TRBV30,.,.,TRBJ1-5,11,TGTGCCTGGGGACAGCCTCAGCCCCAGCATTTT,CAWGQPQPQHF
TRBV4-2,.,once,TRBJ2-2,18,TGTGCCAGCAGCCTGGGAGCAGGGGCTACTTGGAACACCGGGGAGCTGTTTTTT,CASSLGAGATWNTGELFF
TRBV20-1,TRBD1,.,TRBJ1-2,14,TGCAGTGCTAGAGGGGACAGGGAGGGATATGGCTACACCTTC,CSARGDREGYGYTF
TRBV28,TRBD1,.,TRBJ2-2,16,TGTGCCAGCAGATCAACCCTGGGACAGGGTCCCGGGGAGCTGTTTTTT,CASRSTLGQGPGELFF
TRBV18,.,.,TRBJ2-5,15,TGTGCCAGCTCACCGGAACTAGGTGGGGGAGAGACCCAGTACTTC,CASSPELGGGETQYF
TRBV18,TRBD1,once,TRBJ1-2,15,TGTGCCAGCTCACCAAGGGACAGCCTCGGGTATGGCTACACCTTC,CASSPRDSLGYGYTF
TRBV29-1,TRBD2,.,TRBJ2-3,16,TGCAGCGCCACGGGACTAGTTTGGGCTAGCACAGATACGCAGTATTTT,CSATGLVWASTDTQYF
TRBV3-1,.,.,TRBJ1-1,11,TGTGCCACGGCTCTCAGGGCGGTGTCTTTCTTT,CATALRAVSFF
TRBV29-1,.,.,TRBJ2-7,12,TGCAGCGTTGTCGCAGACGGGGACGAGCAGTACTTC,CSVVADGDEQYF
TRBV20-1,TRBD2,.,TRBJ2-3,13,TGCATGGGGACTAGCGGGTTGACAGATACGCAGTATTTT,CMGTSGLTDTQYF